This T cell receptor beta chain was profiled in a study of CXCR3-negative and CXCR3-positive naive CD8 T cells. This CDR3 has 17 amino acids. Germline V gives CDR1 SGHNT, CDR2 YYREEE (reference sequence). The libraries of TRB cDNA were prepared using 5' RACE with UMI labels. Following a re-call of the 5' RACE reads, TCRdb has one entry per CDR3 protein and lacks DNA. The sample holds 130,000 or so distinct CDR3 sequences. The sequence derives from a human donor in good health. Some clones in this sample may be carry-over from other donors' samples. The rearrangement links TRBV5-4 to TRBJ2-1; lacking DNA, the TRBD1 call made by TCRdb goes unchecked. Sequences were obtained from naive CXCR3- CD8+ T cells from blood. Subset given: CD45RO-CCR7+CD27+CD95- naive CD8+ T cells lacking CXCR3 (TNR3-). The CDR3 sequence: CASSLGPGASSYNEQFF.